This T cell receptor (beta chain) was found in a study of human T cells and chemical hapten exposure. In the study overall: Diphenylcyclopropenone was administered weekly to the scalp of patients throughout the roughly 25-week study. Alopecia areata, totalis or universalis affected patients, mainly female. General study findings and limits: Expanded TCRs showed more large CDR3 clusters than pre-sensitization or healthy control sets.

TCRdb used MiXCR to reprocess the RACE reads, holding one entry per CDR3 protein. The sample comprises about 300,000 distinct CDR3 sequences, around 5% of which are singletons, and over 6.5% rests with the top ten. The V gene's germline CDR1 is SGHTA and CDR2 FQGNSA. V was clipped by 8 bases and J by 2 bases, with 11 bases between them. The CDR3 has 13 residues. This clonotype has only a few counts. Antigen specificity is unknown. Sample time point: pre-sensitization, week 0. Noted treatment: therapeutic diphenylcyclopropenone sensitization with weekly scalp DPC. Each donor was an alopecia patient between 18 and 70 years of age who qualified for DPC.

This chain uses TRBV7-2 with TRBJ2-3; D is ambiguous. The starting material was whole blood, obtained in connection with sensitization to the hapten diphenylcyclopropenone (DPC). This clonotype was sampled from a woman younger than 35 with alopecia areata. Some clones in this sample may be carry-over from other donors' samples. The CDR3 nucleotides read TGTGCCAGCTTTCCGAGAAACACAGATACGCAGTATTTT. Translating gives CASFPRNTDTQYF.